The rows below give T cell receptor beta chains drawn from one sample of a study of cytomegalovirus exposure and HLA in healthy donors. Some clones are missing from TCRdb's copy, which holds only in-frame ones; the method was immunoSEQ multiplex PCR. The sample carries about 98,000 clones, around 72% recorded once. The sequenced sample consisted of PBMCs. Receptor source: a man between 18 and 35 years old in good health and CMV-seropositive. CDR3s leave out the opening cysteine and the closing phenylalanine or tryptophan. Fields, in order: V gene, CDR3 protein.

V: TRBV5-6
CDR3: ASSLVTGQGGELF

V: TRBV4-1
CDR3: ASSQEALGEFYEQY

V: TRBV4-1
CDR3: ASSQDLQGIANYGYT

V: TRBV19
CDR3: ASSVTGDRGNQPQH

V: TRBV2
CDR3: ASSLDRNTEAF

V: TRBV28
CDR3: ASSPIILGTSEQY

V: TRBV5-1
CDR3: ASSLGSYNEQF

V: TRBV30
CDR3: AWSSGSSNQPQH

V: TRBV6-5
CDR3: ASRGGGGTEAF

V: TRBV19
CDR3: ASSMGLTGNQPQH

V: TRBV10-3
CDR3: AISRDLTSPLH

V: TRBV5-4
CDR3: ASSKYTTGYYNSPLH

V: TRBV7-2
CDR3: ASSLIASGGALSYEQY

V: TRBV7-2
CDR3: ASSLMYTLQLMKNCF

V: TRBV12-5
CDR3: ASGLTRDRGIYGELF

V: TRBV12-5
CDR3: ASGLTTGTGTYTQY

V: TRBV5-5
CDR3: ASSLVSFRGAEAF

V: TRBV6-1
CDR3: ASSGLTGNNSPLH

V: TRBV27
CDR3: ASSFTGNNEQY

V: TRBV14
CDR3: ASSRRLGANEKLF

V: TRBV6-1
CDR3: ASSEAVVGWEDTQY

V: TRBV5-4
CDR3: ASSFGGTSYEQY

V: TRBV18
CDR3: ASSPPLIETEAF

V: TRBV28
CDR3: ATQNPNWGTGTYEQY

V: TRBV27
CDR3: ASSLSGGEGNEQF

V: TRBV6-1
CDR3: ASSKLIYGYT

V: TRBV9
CDR3: ASSVGAGPGLNTEAF

V: TRBV18
CDR3: ASSDRGVNQPQH

V: TRBV21-1
CDR3: ASSKGGRANNYGYT

V: TRBV18
CDR3: ASSKESSSAF

V: TRBV6-1
CDR3: ASSEPLGQDTGELF

V: TRBV11-2
CDR3: ASTYFLSTNEQF

V: TRBV7-8
CDR3: ASSVDRDRVLYEQY

V: TRBV5-1
CDR3: ASSAQQGHQETQY

V: TRBV6-1
CDR3: ASSRDRGPDTEAF

V: TRBV4-1
CDR3: ASSQAVQEKLF

V: TRBV30
CDR3: AWSPPRGWDSPLH

V: TRBV7-8
CDR3: ASSLDGHLRNQPQH

V: TRBV2
CDR3: ASSASGGGLWTQY

V: TRBV2
CDR3: ASSGGRGGGSPLH

V: TRBV30
CDR3: AWSRGGGETSVQY